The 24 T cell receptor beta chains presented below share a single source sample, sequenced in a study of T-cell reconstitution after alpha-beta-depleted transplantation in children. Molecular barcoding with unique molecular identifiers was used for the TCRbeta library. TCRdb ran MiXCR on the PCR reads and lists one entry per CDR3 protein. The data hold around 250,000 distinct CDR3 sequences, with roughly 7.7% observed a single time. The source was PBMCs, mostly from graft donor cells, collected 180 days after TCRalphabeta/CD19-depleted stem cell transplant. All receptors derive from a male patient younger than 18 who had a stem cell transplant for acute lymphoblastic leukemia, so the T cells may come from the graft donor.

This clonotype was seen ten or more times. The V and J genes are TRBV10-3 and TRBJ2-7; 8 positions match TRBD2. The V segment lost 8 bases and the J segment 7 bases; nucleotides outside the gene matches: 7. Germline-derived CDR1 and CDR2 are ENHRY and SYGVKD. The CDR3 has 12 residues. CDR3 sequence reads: CAIGIAGFEQYF. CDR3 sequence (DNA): TGTGCCATCGGGATAGCGGGGTTTGAGCAGTACTTC.

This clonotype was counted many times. CDR3 region: CSVPLGRANEQFF. For the CDR3, the DNA is TGCAGCGTTCCCCTCGGGAGGGCCAATGAGCAGTTCTTC. This sequence joins TRBV29-1 and TRBJ2-1, with 8 bases fitting TRBD2. V lost 5 bases and J lost 6; bases outside the gene matches: 6. Germline assignment: CDR1 SQVTM and CDR2 ANQGSEA. There are 13 residues in the CDR3.

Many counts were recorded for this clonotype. In DNA form, the CDR3 reads TGTGCCAGCAGTACCCGGGACTCCCGAGGCCCTTTTTCACCCCTCCACTTT. As protein: CASSTRDSRGPFSPLHF. The chain couples TRBV27 to TRBJ1-6, with D possibly matching TRBD1 (5 bases). CDR1 is MNHEY, CDR2 SMNVEV, per germline (reference sequence). V was trimmed by 5 bases and J by 9 bases, leaving 23 bases between them. The CDR3 sequence is 17 residues long.

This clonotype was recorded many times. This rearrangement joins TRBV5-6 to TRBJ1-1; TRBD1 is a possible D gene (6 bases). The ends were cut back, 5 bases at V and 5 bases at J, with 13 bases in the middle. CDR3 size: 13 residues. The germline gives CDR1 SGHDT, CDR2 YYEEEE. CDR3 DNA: TGTGCCAGCAGACGAGGGGGTAGGACTGAAGCTTTCTTT. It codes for CASRRGGRTEAFF.

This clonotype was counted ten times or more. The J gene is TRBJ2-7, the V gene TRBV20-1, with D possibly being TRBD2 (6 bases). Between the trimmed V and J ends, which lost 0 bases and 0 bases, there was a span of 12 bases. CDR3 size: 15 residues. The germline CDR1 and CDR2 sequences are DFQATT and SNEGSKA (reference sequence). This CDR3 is CSARDGGGFSYEQYF. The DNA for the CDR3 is TGCAGTGCTAGAGATGGTGGGGGGTTCTCCTACGAGCAGTACTTC.

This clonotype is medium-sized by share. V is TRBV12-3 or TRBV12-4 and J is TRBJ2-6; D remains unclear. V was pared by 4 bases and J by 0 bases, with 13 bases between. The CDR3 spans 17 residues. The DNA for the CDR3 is TGTGCCAGCAGTTCAGATACCATCCTCTCTGGGGCCAACGTCCTGACTTTC. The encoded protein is CASSSDTILSGANVLTF.

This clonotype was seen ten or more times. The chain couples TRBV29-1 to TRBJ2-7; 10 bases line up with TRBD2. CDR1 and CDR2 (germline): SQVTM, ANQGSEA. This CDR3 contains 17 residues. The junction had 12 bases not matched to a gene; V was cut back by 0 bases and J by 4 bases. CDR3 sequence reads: CSVEDLLPSGSRYEQYF. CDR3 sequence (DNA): TGCAGCGTTGAAGACCTCCTACCTAGCGGGAGCAGGTACGAGCAGTACTTC.

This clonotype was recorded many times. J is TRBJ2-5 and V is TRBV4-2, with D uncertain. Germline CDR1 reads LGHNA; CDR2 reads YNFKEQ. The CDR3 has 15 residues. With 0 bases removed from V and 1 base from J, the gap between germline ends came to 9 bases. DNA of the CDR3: TGTGCCAGCAGCCAAGATCCCCTAGGCCAAGAGACCCAGTACTTC. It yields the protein CASSQDPLGQETQYF.

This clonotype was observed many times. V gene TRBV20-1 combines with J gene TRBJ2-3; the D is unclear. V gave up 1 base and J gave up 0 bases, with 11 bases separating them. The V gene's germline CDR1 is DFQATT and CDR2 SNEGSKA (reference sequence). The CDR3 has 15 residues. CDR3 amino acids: CSARGRIQSTDTQYF. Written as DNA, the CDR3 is TGCAGTGCTAGAGGGCGGATACAAAGCACAGATACGCAGTATTTT.

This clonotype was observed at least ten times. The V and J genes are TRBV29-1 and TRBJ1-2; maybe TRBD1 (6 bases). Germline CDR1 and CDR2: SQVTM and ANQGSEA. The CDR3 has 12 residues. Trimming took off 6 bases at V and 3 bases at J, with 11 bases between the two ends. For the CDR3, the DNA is TGCAGCGTGCAGGGGATCGACTATGGCTACACCTTC. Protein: CSVQGIDYGYTF.

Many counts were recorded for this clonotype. The CDR3: CSVGLSEQFF. CDR3 DNA sequence: TGCAGCGTAGGTTTATCCGAGCAGTTCTTC. J is TRBJ2-1 and V is TRBV29-1; D unclear. The CDR3 runs 10 residues. The V end lost 6 bases, the J end lost 10 bases, and 10 bases lay between the germline ends. Germline CDR1 SQVTM, CDR2 ANQGSEA.

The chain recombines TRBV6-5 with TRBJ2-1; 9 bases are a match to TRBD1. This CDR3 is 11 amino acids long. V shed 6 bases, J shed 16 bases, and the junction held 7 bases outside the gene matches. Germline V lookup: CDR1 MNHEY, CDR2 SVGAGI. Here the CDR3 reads CASRTGTGFFF. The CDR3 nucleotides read TGTGCCAGCAGAACCGGGACAGGGTTCTTCTTC.

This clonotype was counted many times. This chain's CDR3 is CASSLNRAPEAFF. In DNA form, the CDR3 reads TGTGCCAGCAGCTTGAACCGGGCCCCTGAAGCTTTCTTT. The rearrangement joins TRBV5-6 to TRBJ1-1; no clear D gene. This CDR3 has 13 amino acids. Germline V gives CDR1 SGHDT, CDR2 YYEEEE. V lost 1 base, J lost 6 bases, and 10 bases lay in between.

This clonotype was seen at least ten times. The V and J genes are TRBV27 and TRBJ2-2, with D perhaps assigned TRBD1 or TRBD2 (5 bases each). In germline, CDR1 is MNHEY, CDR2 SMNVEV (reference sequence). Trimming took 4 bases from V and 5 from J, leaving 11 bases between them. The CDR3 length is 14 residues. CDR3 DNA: TGTGCCAGCAGTTGGGGACCGTCGACCGGGGAGCTGTTTTTT. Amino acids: CASSWGPSTGELFF.

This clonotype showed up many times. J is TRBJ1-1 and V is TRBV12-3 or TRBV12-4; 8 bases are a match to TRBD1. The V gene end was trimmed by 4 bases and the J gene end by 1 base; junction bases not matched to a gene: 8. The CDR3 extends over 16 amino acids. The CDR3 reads CASSSQTGVGNTEAFF. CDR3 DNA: TGTGCCAGCAGTTCCCAGACAGGGGTTGGGAACACTGAAGCTTTCTTT.

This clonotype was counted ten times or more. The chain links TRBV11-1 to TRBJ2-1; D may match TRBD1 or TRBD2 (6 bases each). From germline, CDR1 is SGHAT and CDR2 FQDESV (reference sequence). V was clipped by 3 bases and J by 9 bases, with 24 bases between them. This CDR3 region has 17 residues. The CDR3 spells CASSLRAVRGAGGEQFF. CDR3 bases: TGTGCCAGCAGCTTGAGGGCTGTGAGGGGGGCCGGGGGTGAGCAGTTCTTC.

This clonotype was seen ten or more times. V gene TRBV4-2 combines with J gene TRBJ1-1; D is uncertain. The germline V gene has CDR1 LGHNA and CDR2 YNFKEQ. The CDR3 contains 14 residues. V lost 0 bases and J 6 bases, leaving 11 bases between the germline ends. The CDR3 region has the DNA TGTGCCAGCAGCCAAGATGATGCGGCTGCTGAAGCTTTCTTT. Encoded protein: CASSQDDAAAEAFF.

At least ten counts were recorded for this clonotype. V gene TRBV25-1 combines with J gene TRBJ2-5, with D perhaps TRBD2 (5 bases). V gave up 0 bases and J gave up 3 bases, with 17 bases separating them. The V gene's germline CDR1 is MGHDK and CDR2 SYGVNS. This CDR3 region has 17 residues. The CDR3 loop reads CASSEYSRDYREETQYF. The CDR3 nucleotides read TGTGCCAGCAGTGAATACTCGAGAGACTACAGAGAAGAGACCCAGTACTTC.

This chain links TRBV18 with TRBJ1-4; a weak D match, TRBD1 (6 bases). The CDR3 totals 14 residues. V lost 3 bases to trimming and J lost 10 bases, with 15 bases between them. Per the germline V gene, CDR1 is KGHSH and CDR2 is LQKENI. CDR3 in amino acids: CASSPQNREGKLFF. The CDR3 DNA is TGTGCCAGCTCACCTCAGAACAGGGAAGGAAAACTGTTTTTT.

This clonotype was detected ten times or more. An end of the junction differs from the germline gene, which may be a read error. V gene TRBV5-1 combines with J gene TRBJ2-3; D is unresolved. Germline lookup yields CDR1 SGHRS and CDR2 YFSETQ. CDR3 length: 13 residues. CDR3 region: CASSFSGTDTQYF. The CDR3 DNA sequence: TGTGCCAGCAGTTTTTCGGGCACAGATACGCAGTATTTT.

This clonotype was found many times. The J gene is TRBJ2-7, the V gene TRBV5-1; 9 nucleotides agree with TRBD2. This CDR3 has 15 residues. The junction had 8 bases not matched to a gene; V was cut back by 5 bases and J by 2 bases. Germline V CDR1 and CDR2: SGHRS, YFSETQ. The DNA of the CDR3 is TGCGCCAGCAGTGGGGCCGCGGGGGGGACCTACGAGCAGTACTTC. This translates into CASSGAAGGTYEQYF.

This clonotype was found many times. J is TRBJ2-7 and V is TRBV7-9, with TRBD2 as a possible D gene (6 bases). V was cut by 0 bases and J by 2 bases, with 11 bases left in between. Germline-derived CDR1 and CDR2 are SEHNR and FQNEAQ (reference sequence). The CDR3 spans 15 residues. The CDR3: CASSLAVAAAYEQYF. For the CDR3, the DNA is TGTGCCAGCAGCTTAGCGGTAGCGGCAGCCTACGAGCAGTACTTC. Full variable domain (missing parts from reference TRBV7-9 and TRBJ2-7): DTGVSQNPRHKITKRGQNVTFRCDPISEHNRLYWYRQTLGQGPEFLTYFQNEAQLEKSRLLSDRFSAERPKGSFSTLEIQRTEQGDSAMYLCASSLAVAAAYEQYFGPGTRLTVT.

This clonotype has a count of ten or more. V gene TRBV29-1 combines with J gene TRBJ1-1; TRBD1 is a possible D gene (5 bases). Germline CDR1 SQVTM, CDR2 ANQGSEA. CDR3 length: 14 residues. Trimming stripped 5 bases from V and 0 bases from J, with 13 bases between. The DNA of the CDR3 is TGCAGCGTTCAAGTTGAGGGGATGAACACTGAAGCTTTCTTT. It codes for CSVQVEGMNTEAFF.

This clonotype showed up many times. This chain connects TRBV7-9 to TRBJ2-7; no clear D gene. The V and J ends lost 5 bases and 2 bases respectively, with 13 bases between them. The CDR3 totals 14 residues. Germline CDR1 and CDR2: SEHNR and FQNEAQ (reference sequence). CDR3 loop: CASSQPASTYEQYF. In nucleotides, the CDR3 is TGTGCCAGCAGCCAACCGGCCTCGACCTACGAGCAGTACTTC. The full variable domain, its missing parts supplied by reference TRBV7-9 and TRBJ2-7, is DTGVSQNPRHKITKRGQNVTFRCDPISEHNRLYWYRQTLGQGPEFLTYFQNEAQLEKSRLLSDRFSAERPKGSFSTLEIQRTEQGDSAMYLCASSQPASTYEQYFGPGTRLTVT.